The TCR beta chain described here comes from a study of beta chain features in type 1 diabetes. Overall study findings and caveats: Type 1 diabetes patients had TCRB CDR3s that were shorter (moderately but significantly so) in all four CD4+ subsets.

In total, each donor contributed a single heparinised blood draw that averaged about 100 mL. The sample holds a few counts of this clone. Its antigen is as yet unknown. The authors reverse transcribed all of the isolated RNA, so sequencing captured expressed TCRB transcripts. Data came from immunoSEQ multiplex PCR; TCRdb stores just in-frame clones and leaves some out. This table has roughly 290,000 clones, approximately 15% appearing once. This TCR was recovered from a man younger than 35 with type 1 diabetes. The specimen sequenced was naive CD4+ T cells from blood.

This CDR3 reads CASSELSSGRYNEQFF. In DNA form, the CDR3 reads TGTGCCAGCAGTGAATTGAGTAGCGGGAGGTACAATGAGCAGTTCTTC. The rearrangement uses TRBV25-1 and TRBJ2-1; 10 nucleotides match TRBD2. Germline V gives CDR1 MGHDK, CDR2 SYGVNS. The CDR3 loop spans 16 amino acids. With V trimmed by 1 base and J by 4 bases, 4 bases remained unmatched.